This T cell receptor beta chain stems from a study (dated by TCRdb to between 2015 and 2016). About this clonotype: Its antigen is unknown. Base qualities were left out, and no much larger clone turns up one base away.

Receptors were amplified or captured by RT-PCR. This sample was sequenced with an Illumina MiSeq. Starting from the raw public reads, TCRdb applied fastp trimming at Q25, assembled clones with MiXCR and retained in-frame beta chains. Each entry merges the rows of one CDR3 protein and shows their most common DNA and genes. Here the sample has about 700,000 distinct CDR3 sequences; 12% to 15% occur a single time. The ten largest make up 3% to 4.5% of the sample. Sequencing used memory CD4+ T cells from blood. The receptor comes from a female donor in good health, serving as a healthy control.

The CDR3 amino acid sequence is: CAWSEGAQGTEAFF. The bases are TGTGCCTGGAGTGAGGGGGCGCAGGGCACTGAAGCTTTCTTT. The V and J genes are TRBV30 and TRBJ1-1; TRBD1 agrees with 7 junctional bases. The cysteine opens and the phenylalanine closes a CDR3 of 14 amino acids. Here the CDR3 DNA is all that survives: 42 bases in frame from base 1. The germline V and J ends show losses of 1 base and 4 bases respectively, and no gene match explains 6 bases of the junction. CDR1 and CDR2, looked up from the germline V gene (reference sequence), are GTSNPN and SVGIG.